The T cell receptor beta chain described here comes from a study of T cell responses to AZD1222 COVID-19 vaccine (dated by TCRdb to 2020 to 2023). Regarding the study in general: AZD1222 recipients given second doses at about 4 weeks or at about 12 weeks were pooled, since spike-specific TCR depth and breadth were not found to differ between the two schedules. TCR sequencing covered about 230 trial participants: 200 to 220 given two doses of AZD1222 and 26 given two doses of MenACWY control vaccine. Trial participants were enrolled by age into 18-55, 56-69 and 70-plus year subgroups, with roughly 150, 30 and 60 TCR-sequenced participants respectively. Findings and caveats that apply to the study as a whole: A significant rise in spike-specific TCR breadth and depth was observed after two AZD1222 doses relative to day 0 and relative to MenACWY recipients. The vaccine-associated CD4 TCRs covered the entire spike protein, and the dominant responses fell in regions 160-218 and 743-854. No day 14 peak-response samples were available, so repertoires were characterized only after the peak T cell response. The 56-69-year group was small, and its depth increase did not reach significance, likely because of low power. Most participants were white British and females outnumbered males, and the authors suggested that clonal diversity may have been underestimated. Only a handful of AZD1222 recipients were SARS-CoV-2 seropositive at baseline, limiting conclusions about previously exposed vaccinees. Reportedly, close to half of the unique spike-specific TCRs recognized epitopes lying outside the regions that are mutated in the B.1.351 and B.1.1.7 variants.

The CDR3 regions of human TCRbeta chains were analyzed by immunosequencing. On the authors' methods: TCRs in the repertoires were compared against a reference library of SARS-CoV-2-specific TCRs that had been generated with the MIRA antigen-specificity platform. Breadth meant the fraction of unique TCRs that were SARS-CoV-2-associated, whereas depth meant the fraction of total T cells that were SARS-CoV-2-associated. Using the MIRA data, every spike-specific TCR was mapped to the spike region that the TCR reacted to and assigned to either a CD4 or a CD8 class. Log10-transformed breadth and depth values were compared by one-way ANOVA with Sidak's multiple comparisons tests. The table was pulled from immuneACCESS by TCRdb, which kept in-frame rearrangements only. Such tables lose some clones; where checked, under half of the loss comes from unresolved V genes, and the rest has no known cause. V and J calls plus clone size are reproduced from that table; the DNA served to infer D and trimming. The sample includes 100,000 to 150,000 clones, with roughly 88% observed a single time. The ten largest clones capture under 7% of the sample.

The time point tag for this specimen amounts to: baseline before first vaccination. Vaccinee samples came from UK trials COV001 and COV002, including a single-blind randomized controlled phase 2/3 trial of AZD1222 (ChAdOx1 nCoV-19) in healthy adults. For TCRbeta chain sequencing, PBMC samples from trial participants were taken at day 0 and at day 28 after the second dose. A word on this clone: Its antigen specificity is not known. Per-base qualities were not stored, and no clone one base away is much larger.

This TCR derives from an adult in good health. The material was peripheral blood, obtained on day 0 of AZD1222 vaccination.

The CDR3 loop reads CASSLATGSNINTEAFF. Here is the DNA: TGCGCCAGCAGCTTGGCCACAGGGAGTAATATAAACACTGAAGCTTTCTTT. The chain employs TRBV5-1 and TRBJ1-1, and the D gene may be TRBD1, 6 bases matching. CDR1 and CDR2 were assigned from the germline V gene as SGHRS and YFSETQ. The CDR3 sequence holds 17 residues, the cysteine and phenylalanine included. Solely the CDR3 DNA is kept, with 51 bases framed from the first base. V sheds 0 bases and J sheds 2 bases, leaving 17 bases between their ends.